The clone carrying this T cell receptor beta chain was observed a handful of times. Peripheral blood was drawn, ten milliliters per donor. The sample comes from a study of blood T cells in healthy people across ages. Primers used in a second PCR of roughly 6 to 11 cycles were a sample-barcoded 5' primer and a J-beta primer mix. TCRdb redid the calling of the 5' RACE reads with MiXCR, one entry per CDR3 protein. The sample records about 320,000 distinct CDR3 sequences, roughly 26% being singletons. The CDR3 sequence is 14 residues long. The V gene lost 7 bases and the J gene lost 1 base, with 13 bases spanning the gap. Per germline, CDR1 MNHEY and CDR2 SVGEGT.

Specimen: blood. The chain combines TRBV6-2 or TRBV6-3 with TRBJ1-1, with unresolved D. The clonotype was recovered from a woman aged 70-85 years in good health. Here the CDR3 DNA reads TGTGCCAGCACCTATTGGGGTGGGAACACTGAAGCTTTCTTT. Amino acids: CASTYWGGNTEAFF.